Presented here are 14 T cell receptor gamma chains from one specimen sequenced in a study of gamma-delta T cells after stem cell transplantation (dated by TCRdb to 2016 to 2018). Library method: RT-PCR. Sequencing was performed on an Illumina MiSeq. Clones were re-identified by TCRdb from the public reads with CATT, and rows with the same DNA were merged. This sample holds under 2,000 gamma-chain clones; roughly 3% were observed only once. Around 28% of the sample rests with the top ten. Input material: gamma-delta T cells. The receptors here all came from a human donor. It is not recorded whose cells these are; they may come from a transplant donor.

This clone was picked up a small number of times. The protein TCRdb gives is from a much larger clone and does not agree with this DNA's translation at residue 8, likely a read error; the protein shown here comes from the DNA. Here the CDR3 DNA reads TGTGCCACCTGGGTGGGGGTCGAATTCGGTTATAAGAAACTCTTT. Translating it yields CATWVGVEFGYKKLF. The chain links TRGV4 to TRGJ1 or TRGJ2. Trimming removed 5 bases from V and 6 bases from J; junction bases left unmatched: 16. There are 15 residues in the CDR3. Per the germline V gene, CDR1 is EGSTGY and CDR2 is YDSYTSSV.

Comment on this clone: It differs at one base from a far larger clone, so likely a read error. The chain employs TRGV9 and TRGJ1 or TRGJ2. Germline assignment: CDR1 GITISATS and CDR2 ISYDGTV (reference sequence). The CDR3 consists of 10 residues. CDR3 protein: CALSYYKKLF. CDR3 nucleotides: TGCGCCTTGTCTTATTATAAGAAACTCTTT.

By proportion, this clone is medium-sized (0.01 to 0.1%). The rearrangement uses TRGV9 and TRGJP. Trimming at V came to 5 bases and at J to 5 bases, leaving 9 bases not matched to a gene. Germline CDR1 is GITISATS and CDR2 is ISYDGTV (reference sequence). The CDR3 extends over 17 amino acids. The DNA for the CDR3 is TGTGCCTTGTGGGGGTCCAGGAAAGAGTTGGGCAAAAAAATCAAGGTATTT. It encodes CALWGSRKELGKKIKVF.

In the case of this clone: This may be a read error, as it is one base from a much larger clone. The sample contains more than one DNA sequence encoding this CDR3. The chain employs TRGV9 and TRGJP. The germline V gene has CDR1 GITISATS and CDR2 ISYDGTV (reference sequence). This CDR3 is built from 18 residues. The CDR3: CALWEVMGGELGKKIKVF. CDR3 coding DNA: TGCGCCTTGTGGGAGGTGATGGGAGGAGAGTTGGGCAAAAAAATCAAGGTATTT.

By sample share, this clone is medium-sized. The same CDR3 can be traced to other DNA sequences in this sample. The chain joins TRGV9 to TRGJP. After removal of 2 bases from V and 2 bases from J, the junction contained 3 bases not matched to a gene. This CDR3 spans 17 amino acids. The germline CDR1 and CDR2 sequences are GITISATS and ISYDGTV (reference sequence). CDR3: CALWEGRQELGKKIKVF. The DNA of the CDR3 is TGTGCCTTGTGGGAGGGCAGGCAAGAGTTGGGCAAAAAAATCAAGGTATTT.

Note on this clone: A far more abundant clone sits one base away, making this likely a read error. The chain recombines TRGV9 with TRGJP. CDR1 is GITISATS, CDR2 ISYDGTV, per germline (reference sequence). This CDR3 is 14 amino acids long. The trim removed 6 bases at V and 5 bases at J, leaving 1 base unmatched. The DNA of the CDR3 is TGTGCCTTGTGGAAAGAGTTGGGCAAAAAAATCAAGGTATTT. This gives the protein CALWKELGKKIKVF.

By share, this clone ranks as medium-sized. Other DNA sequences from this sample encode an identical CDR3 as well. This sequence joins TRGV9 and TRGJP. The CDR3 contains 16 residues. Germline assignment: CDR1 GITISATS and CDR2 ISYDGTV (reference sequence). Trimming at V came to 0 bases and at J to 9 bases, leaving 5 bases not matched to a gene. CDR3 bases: TGTGCCTTGTGGGAGGTGCATGTGTTGGGCAAAAAAATCAAGGTATTT. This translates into CALWEVHVLGKKIKVF.

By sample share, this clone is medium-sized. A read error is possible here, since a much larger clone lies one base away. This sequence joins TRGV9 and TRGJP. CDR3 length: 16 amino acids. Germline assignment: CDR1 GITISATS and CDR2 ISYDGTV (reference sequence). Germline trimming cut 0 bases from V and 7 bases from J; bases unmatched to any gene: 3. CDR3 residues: CALWEVNELGKKIKVF. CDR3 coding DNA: TGTGCCTTGTGGGAGGTGAATGAGTTGGGCAAAAAAATCAAGGTATTT.

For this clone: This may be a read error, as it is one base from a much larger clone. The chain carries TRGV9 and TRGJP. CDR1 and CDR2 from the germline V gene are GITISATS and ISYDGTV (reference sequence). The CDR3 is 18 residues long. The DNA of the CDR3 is TGTGCCTTGCGGGAGGTGGTTGCGGGGGAGTTGGGCAAAAAAATCAAGGTATTT. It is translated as CALREVVAGELGKKIKVF.

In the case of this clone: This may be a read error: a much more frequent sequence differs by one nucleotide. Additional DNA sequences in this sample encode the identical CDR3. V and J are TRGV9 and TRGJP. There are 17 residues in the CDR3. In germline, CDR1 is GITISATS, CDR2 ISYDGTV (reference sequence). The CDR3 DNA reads TGTGCCTTGTGGGAGGTGCAGGCTGAGTTGGGTAAAAAAATCAAGGTATTT. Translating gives CALWEVQAELGKKIKVF.

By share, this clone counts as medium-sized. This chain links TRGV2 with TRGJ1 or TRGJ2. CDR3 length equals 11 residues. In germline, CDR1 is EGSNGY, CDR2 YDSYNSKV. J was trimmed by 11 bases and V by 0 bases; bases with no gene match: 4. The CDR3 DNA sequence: TGTGCCACCTGGGACGGGCCGCAGAAACTCTTT. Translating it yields CATWDGPQKLF.

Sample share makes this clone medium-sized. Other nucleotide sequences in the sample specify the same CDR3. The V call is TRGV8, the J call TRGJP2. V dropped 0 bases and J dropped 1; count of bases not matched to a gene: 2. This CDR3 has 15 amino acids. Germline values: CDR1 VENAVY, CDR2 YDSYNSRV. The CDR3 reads CATWDRGSSDWIKTF. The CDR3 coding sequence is TGTGCCACCTGGGATAGGGGTAGTAGTGATTGGATCAAGACGTTT.

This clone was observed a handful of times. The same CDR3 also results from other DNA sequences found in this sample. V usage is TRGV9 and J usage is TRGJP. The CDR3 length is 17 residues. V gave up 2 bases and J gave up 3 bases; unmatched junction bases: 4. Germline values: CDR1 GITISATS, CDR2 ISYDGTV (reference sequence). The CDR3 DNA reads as TGTGCCTTGTGGGAGGACCTGCAAGAGTTGGGCAAAAAAATCAAGGTATTT. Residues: CALWEDLQELGKKIKVF.

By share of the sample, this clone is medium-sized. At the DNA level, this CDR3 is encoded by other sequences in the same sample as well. This CDR3 is CALWEVRKKLF. In DNA, the CDR3 is TGTGCCTTGTGGGAGGTGCGTAAGAAACTCTTT. The chain is built from TRGV9 and TRGJ1 or TRGJ2. This CDR3 has 11 residues. With 0 bases clipped from V and 9 bases from J, the junction kept 2 bases outside the gene matches. Germline values: CDR1 GITISATS, CDR2 ISYDGTV (reference sequence).